This TCR beta chain was identified in a study of radiation and T cells in renal cell carcinoma (dated by TCRdb to about 2020). In the study overall: The samples were drawn from a clinical trial, where primary renal cell carcinomas were treated with 15 Gy of stereotactic body radiation therapy and then removed by nephrectomy 4 weeks afterward. Across all 50 or so samples, several million unique CDR3 nucleotide sequences, encoding 2 million to 3 million unique CDR3 amino acid sequences, were identified. In total, approximately 53 samples, comprising around 25 tumors and around 27 peripheral blood samples, were subjected to TCR beta sequencing.

In the paper's terms, the time point label means: blood 2 weeks post-SBRT. The meaning of the sample's treatment or condition label: 15 Gy SBRT to primary tumor, nephrectomy 4 weeks later. To follow tumor-enriched clonotypes, peripheral blood was collected serially from radiation-treated patients at baseline and again at 2 weeks and 4 weeks after SBRT. Renal cell carcinoma with clear cell pathology was present in all patients. The QIAamp DNA Blood Mini Kit (Qiagen) was used to prepare genomic DNA for TCR sequencing. The analyses included only samples that passed all quality control checks. On this clone: Its specific antigen is unknown. Within one base of it there is no much larger clone, and no base qualities were kept.

What the authors observed across the whole study: Tracking of blood repertoire dynamics stopped at approximately four weeks after treatment, with no follow-up past that point. In blood, the top tumor clonotypes increased from baseline to 2 weeks after radiation and then shrank by 4 weeks, which suggests a temporary expansion of tumor-resident clones. Because pretreatment tumor biopsies were not available, the study could not determine whether clonotypes were already present within the tumor at baseline. Effects of radiation dose or scheduling on the TCR repertoire could not be addressed with the single-armed trial design.

Following the manufacturer's recommendations, the immunoSEQ kit was used to generate TCR beta libraries from genomic DNA. To prepare libraries, a first multiplex PCR with proprietary primers was run, followed by a second PCR that added unique barcodes, and a bead cleanup was done after each round. Each sample batch included a kit-provided positive control reaction and a negative control reaction. The final libraries were assessed on an Agilent 4200 TapeStation D1000 ScreenTape, pooled by volume, and quantified by qPCR. Sequencing was performed on an Illumina NextSeq500 using a MidOutput 150-cycle cartridge, with 156 Read1 cycles, 15 Index1 cycles, and the kit custom primers. The pooled library was loaded at 0.75 to 1 pM, and around 22% PhiX control was spiked in. The original pipeline was this. Vendor-processed data were analyzed in R, and a clonotype was defined as all T cells sharing the same CDR3 nucleotide sequence. For clone abundance analyses, frequencies were normalized to the 10,000 most abundant clones per sample. Before analysis, public T cell clones were removed, and these numbered fewer than five per sample on average. Tumor-enriched and baseline blood-enriched clonotypes were defined by at least a 32-fold difference in abundance between compartments. Clonotypes expanded or contracted between blood time points were identified with a beta-binomial differential abundance model. Tumor-blood repertoire similarity was measured with the Baroni-Urbani and Buser coefficient, and group comparisons used two-tailed Wilcoxon tests in R. TCRdb limited this immuneACCESS table to in-frame rearrangements with V and J called. A share of clones is missing; checked studies link under half to unresolved V genes, and the rest is unexplained. The D gene and trimming were derived from the DNA, and the V and J assignments and clone size from that table. The sample table records about 58,000 clones; around 77% of these occur just once. The ten biggest clones cover roughly 7% of the sample.

V is clipped by 3 bases and J by 2 bases, and the sequence between their germline boundaries is 13 bases long. Per the germline V gene, SGHVS is the CDR1 and FQNEAQ is the CDR2. There are 15 amino acids in the CDR3, from cysteine to phenylalanine inclusive. Here the CDR3 DNA is all that survives: 45 bases in frame from base 1. Here the sequenced sample was blood, taken from a patient whose treatment included radiotherapy and nephrectomy. This TCR was recovered from a man aged 55 to 70 with renal cell carcinoma. The V and J genes are TRBV7-8 and TRBJ1-1; no D gene call is confident. CDR3 sequence: CASSFGPGVNTEAFF. The nucleotide sequence is TGTGCCAGCAGCTTCGGTCCTGGGGTTAACACTGAAGCTTTCTTT.